Below are 17 T cell receptor beta chains sequenced from a single sample in a study of blood T cell repertoires in COVID-19. Assay: immunoSEQ multiplex PCR; the TCRdb copy retains only in-frame clones and omits some. Here the sample spans a few hundred thousand clones, around nine tenths being singletons. Source material: PBMCs or T cells enriched from blood (not recorded which). These receptors were obtained from a woman aged 50 to 60 who had recovered from COVID-19.

The rearrangement joins TRBV18 to TRBJ2-3; D perhaps matches TRBD2 (6 bases). The CDR3 length is 12 residues. Per the germline V gene, CDR1 is KGHSH and CDR2 is LQKENI. Trimming pared 6 bases from V and 6 bases from J, leaving 10 bases between. In DNA, the CDR3 is TGTGCCAGCTCTCCGCTAGCGGATACGCAGTATTTT. Its translation is CASSPLADTQYF.

The chain joins TRBV7-9 to TRBJ1-1; no clear D. The CDR3 consists of 16 residues. The germline CDR1 and CDR2 sequences are SEHNR and FQNEAQ (reference sequence). Trimming removed 5 bases at V and 1 base at J, with 17 bases between. DNA for the CDR3: TGTGCCAGCAGCCGATTCGATTCGCGGGGGAACACTGAAGCTTTCTTT. The encoded protein is CASSRFDSRGNTEAFF.

CDR3 sequence (DNA): TGTGCCAGCAGCCCTGAGGCGGGGCTACCCCTCCACTTT. This gives the protein CASSPEAGLPLHF. The genes are TRBV5-5 and TRBJ1-6; D is possibly TRBD1 (5 bases). Looked up from germline, CDR1 is SGHKS and CDR2 is YYEKEE (reference sequence). Trimming cost V 4 bases and J 12 bases, with 14 bases left between them. The CDR3 sequence is 13 residues long.

This chain joins TRBV11-2 and TRBJ1-3; TRBD1 matches 9 bases. Per germline, CDR1 SGHAT and CDR2 FQNNGV. The length of the CDR3 is 18 residues. V shed 7 bases and J 4 bases; nucleotides not matched to a gene: 17. The CDR3 region has the DNA TGTGCCAGCACCCCATGGGGGTGGGACAGGGCTTCAGGAAACACCATATATTTT. Protein: CASTPWGWDRASGNTIYF.

The chain combines TRBV2 with TRBJ2-3; D gene ambiguous. Germline V lookup: CDR1 SNHLY, CDR2 FYNNEI. CDR3 length equals 15 residues. The V end lost 4 bases, the J end lost 3 bases, and 14 bases lay between the germline ends. CDR3 amino acids: CASSGHSARTDTQYF. The CDR3 nucleotides read TGTGCCAGCAGTGGTCACTCCGCGAGGACAGATACGCAGTATTTT. The full variable domain, in which reference TRBV2 and TRBJ2-3 provide the parts outside the CDR3, is EPEVTQTPSHQVTQMGQEVILRCVPISNHLYFYWYRQILGQKVEFLVSFYNNEISEKSEIFDDQFSVERPDGSNFTLKIRSTKLEDSAMYFCASSGHSARTDTQYFGPGTRLTVL.

V is TRBV4-3 and J is TRBJ2-7; tentatively, D is TRBD1 (6 bases). The V and J ends lost 0 bases and 3 bases respectively, with 12 bases between them. The CDR3 loop spans 15 amino acids. Germline assignment: CDR1 LGHNA and CDR2 YSLEER. In nucleotides, the CDR3 is TGCGCCAGCAGCCAAGATCCCGGGACACTCTACGAGCAGTACTTC. It encodes CASSQDPGTLYEQYF.

The V gene is TRBV4-1, the J gene TRBJ2-1; D possibly corresponds to TRBD1 (6 bases). The V and J ends lost 2 bases and 0 bases respectively, with 14 bases between them. The CDR3 sequence is 17 residues long. Per the germline V gene, CDR1 is MGHRA and CDR2 is YSYEKL. Here the CDR3 DNA reads TGCGCCAGCAGCCAATCCCCGACGGACAGCTCCTACAATGAGCAGTTCTTC. It codes for CASSQSPTDSSYNEQFF.

This chain connects TRBV11-2 to TRBJ1-1, with D maybe TRBD1 (5 bases). With 5 bases removed from V and 11 bases from J, the gap between germline ends came to 15 bases. The CDR3 loop spans 12 amino acids. Germline V CDR1 and CDR2: SGHAT, FQNNGV. CDR3 region: CASSPGRGDAFF. In DNA form, the CDR3 reads TGTGCCAGCAGCCCGGGACGGGGGGACGCTTTCTTT.

This clone was recorded only once. The chain couples TRBV15 to TRBJ2-1; 9 positions match TRBD1. Germline V gene sequence: CDR1 LNHNV, CDR2 YYDKDF (reference sequence). This CDR3 contains 15 residues. V was pared by 0 bases and J by 4 bases, with 1 base of the junction left unmatched. The CDR3 spells CATSREQGAYNEQFF. The CDR3 DNA reads TGTGCCACCAGCAGAGAACAGGGGGCATACAATGAGCAGTTCTTC. The entire variable domain, with the rest obtained from reference TRBV15 and TRBJ2-1, is as follows: DAMVIQNPRYQVTQFGKPVTLSCSQTLNHNVMYWYQQKSSQAPKLLFHYYDKDFNNEADTPDNFQSRRPNTSFCFLDIRSPGLGDTAMYLCATSREQGAYNEQFFGPGTRLTVL.

In DNA, the CDR3 is TGTGCCAGCAGTGAGTTACAGCCGATAGCCAAAAACATTCAGTACTTC. It translates to CASSELQPIAKNIQYF. The chain joins TRBV6-1 to TRBJ2-4; unclear D gene. CDR3 size: 16 residues. The ends were cut back, 3 bases at V and 0 bases at J, with 12 bases in the middle. Germline assignment: CDR1 MNHNS and CDR2 SASEGT.

The rearrangement joins TRBV6-5 to TRBJ1-1; possible D gene TRBD1, 5 bases. Trimming pared 1 base from V and 5 bases from J, leaving 8 bases between. In germline, CDR1 is MNHEY, CDR2 SVGAGI. The CDR3 has 13 amino acids. The CDR3: CASSYLGGTEAFF. CDR3 sequence (DNA): TGTGCCAGCAGTTACTTGGGGGGAACTGAAGCTTTCTTT.

The CDR3 protein is CTSSPFRGEAGTDTQYF. CDR3 DNA sequence: TGCACCAGCAGCCCCTTTCGGGGGGAGGCGGGCACAGATACGCAGTATTTT. The J gene is TRBJ2-3, the V gene TRBV1; TRBD2, the table's D call, was not compared with the DNA. TRBV1 is a documented pseudogene. The CDR3 is 17 residues long.

The CDR3: CASSLPREETSTDTQYF. DNA of the CDR3: TGTGCCAGCAGCTTACCTCGGGAGGAAACTAGCACAGATACGCAGTATTTT. J is TRBJ2-3 and V is TRBV7-2; 7 bases map to TRBD2. This CDR3 is built from 17 residues. CDR1 is SGHTA and CDR2 is FQGNSA in the germline V gene. After removal of 2 bases from V and 0 bases from J, the junction contained 8 bases not matched to a gene. Supplemented by reference TRBV7-2 and TRBJ2-3, the full variable domain reads GAGVSQSPSNKVTEKGKDVELRCDPISGHTALYWYRQSLGQGLEFLIYFQGNSAPDKSGLPSDRFSAERTGGSVSTLTIQRTQQEDSAVYLCASSLPREETSTDTQYFGPGTRLTVL.

This chain joins TRBV30 and TRBJ1-1, with D maybe TRBD1 (6 bases). The CDR3 loop spans 13 amino acids. Deletions cut 2 bases from V and 1 base from J, with 8 bases between. Germline CDR1 reads GTSNPN; CDR2 reads SVGIG (reference sequence). CDR3 region: CAWSQQGNTEAFF. CDR3 DNA sequence: TGTGCCTGGAGTCAACAGGGGAACACTGAAGCTTTCTTT.

This chain joins TRBV27 and TRBJ1-2, with 7 nucleotides matching TRBD1. Per germline, CDR1 MNHEY and CDR2 SMNVEV (reference sequence). J gave up 6 bases and V 5 bases, and 12 bases lay outside the gene matches. This CDR3 comprises 15 residues. This CDR3 is CASSLIHSTGDGYTF. CDR3 coding DNA: TGTGCCAGCAGTCTAATCCACAGCACAGGGGATGGCTACACCTTC.

The rearrangement joins TRBV19 to TRBJ2-7, with D possibly TRBD1 on 6 matching bases. The V and J ends lost 5 bases and 4 bases respectively, with 18 bases between them. This CDR3 comprises 15 residues. Germline assignment: CDR1 LNHDA and CDR2 SQIVND (reference sequence). Written as DNA, the CDR3 is TGTGCCAGTAGTTCATCAGGGGCGCGGGTTTACGAGCAGTACTTC. Translating gives CASSSSGARVYEQYF.

The chain uses TRBV30 and TRBJ1-5, with D tentatively TRBD1 (5 bases). The germline CDR1 and CDR2 sequences are GTSNPN and SVGIG (reference sequence). V lost 0 bases and J lost 7, with 13 bases in between. CDR3 length: 14 amino acids. In DNA, the CDR3 is TGTGCCTGGAGTGTACCCACCGGGGGGCAGCCCCAGCATTTT. As protein: CAWSVPTGGQPQHF.